Listed below are T cell receptor beta chains from one sample, sequenced in a study of blood T cell repertoires in COVID-19. Assay: immunoSEQ multiplex PCR; the TCRdb copy retains only in-frame clones and omits some. The table shows fewer than 400,000 clones, with roughly nine tenths occurring only once. The sequencing sample was made of PBMCs or T cells enriched from blood (not recorded which). These TCRs come from a man between 60 and 75 years old who had recovered from COVID-19. The CDR3 runs from the conserved cysteine through the conserved F or W. The order of the fields is clone size, CDR3 length, V gene, D gene, J gene, CDR3 DNA, CDR3 protein. A D gene is named only where the DNA matches it firmly. Rows may omit the clone size; those that give it use once, few, many or a size class.

>NA|13|TRBV4-2|NA|TRBJ2-2
TGTGCCAGCAGCCAAGATGAACTAGCAGAGCTGTTTTTT
CASSQDELAELFF
>NA|16|TRBV12-2|NA|TRBJ2-1
TGTGCAAGTCGCGGAGAGGTGCGGCCCTCCTACAATGAGCAGTTCTTC
CASRGEVRPSYNEQFF
>NA|14|TRBV5-6|TRBD1|TRBJ1-2
TGTGCCAGCAGCTACTGGGACAGGGAGGATGGCTACACCTTC
CASSYWDREDGYTF
>NA|12|TRBV2|NA|TRBJ1-5
TGTGCCAGCAGAAACAGGGACCAGCCCCAGCATTTT
CASRNRDQPQHF
>few|15|TRBV6-5|TRBD1|TRBJ1-5
TGTGCCAGCAGTTTGCAAAAGGGGGCCAATCAGCCCCAGCATTTT
CASSLQKGANQPQHF
>NA|14|TRBV10-3|NA|TRBJ2-1
TGTGCCATCAGTGAGTCAACCCCGGGGAGTGAGCAGTTCTTC
CAISESTPGSEQFF
>NA|15|TRBV5-1|TRBD1|TRBJ2-3
TGCGCCAGCGGCTTAGGGACAGGGGGCACAGATACGCAGTATTTT
CASGLGTGGTDTQYF
>NA|14|TRBV15|NA|TRBJ1-6
TGTGCCACCAGCAGAGATCCCTACGATTCACCCCTCCACTTT
CATSRDPYDSPLHF
>NA|13|TRBV24-1|NA|TRBJ2-1
TGTGCCACCGTGGGGAGCTCCTACAATGAGCAGTTCTTC
CATVGSSYNEQFF
>NA|15|TRBV27|NA|TRBJ1-1
TGTGCCAGCAGCCTTATCACTTCGGGTGGGACTGAAGCTTTCTTT
CASSLITSGGTEAFF
>NA|20|TRBV3-1/TRBV3-2|TRBD2|TRBJ2-5
TGTGCCAGCAGCCCGGGACGGAGGACTAGCGGGAGGTCGATGCGAGAGACCCAGTACTTC
CASSPGRRTSGRSMRETQYF
>once|13|TRBV6-5|NA|TRBJ2-4
TGTGCCAGCAGTTTAGTCTCCGGGTACATTCAGTACTTC
CASSLVSGYIQYF
>once|17|TRBV29-1|TRBD2|TRBJ2-1
TGCAGCGTTGAGGGACTAGCGGGACCACACTCCTACAATGAGCAGTTCTTC
CSVEGLAGPHSYNEQFF
>NA|17|TRBV19|NA|TRBJ2-5
TGTGCCAGTAGTATAGGGAACACCGGGGGTCCACAAGAGACCCAGTACTTC
CASSIGNTGGPQETQYF
>NA|14|TRBV3-1/TRBV3-2|TRBD1|TRBJ1-1
TGTGCCAGCAGCCAGGGACAGGGCAGCACTGAAGCTTTCTTT
CASSQGQGSTEAFF
>NA|14|TRBV28|NA|TRBJ1-3
TGTGCCAGCAGTTTATCCGGCTCTGGAAACACCATATATTTT
CASSLSGSGNTIYF
>few|15|TRBV3-1/TRBV3-2|TRBD1|TRBJ1-1
TGTGCCAGCGGGCCTTGGACAGGGTCGTACACTGAAGCTTTCTTT
CASGPWTGSYTEAFF
>NA|14|TRBV5-4|TRBD1|TRBJ2-2
TGTGCCAGCAGCTTACGACAGGGCCCCGGGGAGCTGTTTTTT
CASSLRQGPGELFF
>NA|17|TRBV4-2|NA|TRBJ2-3
TGTGCCAGCAGCCAAGAGGTCGGGGCGGGGAGCACAGATACGCAGTATTTT
CASSQEVGAGSTDTQYF
>NA|14|TRBV5-1|TRBD1|TRBJ2-5
TGCGCCAGCAGCTTGGCAGGGGGCAGAGAGACCCAGTACTTC
CASSLAGGRETQYF
>NA|13|TRBV7-2|NA|TRBJ1-1
TGTGCCAGCAACAACCAACAGGGTCTTGAAGCTTTCTTT
CASNNQQGLEAFF
>NA|17|TRBV6-1|TRBD2|TRBJ2-1
TGTGCCAGCAGTGGAGGGGGACTAGCGAGAGCCGGATTACAGCAGTTCTTC
CASSGGGLARAGLQQFF
>NA|16|TRBV5-1|TRBD1|TRBJ2-7
TGCGCCAGCAGTAATCTCCCGGGACAGGGGGCAAGGAAGCAGTACTTC
CASSNLPGQGARKQYF
>NA|17|TRBV28|NA|TRBJ1-1
TGTGCCACAAACGGGGCACTCGGGACTTTGATGAACACTGAAGCTTTCTTT
CATNGALGTLMNTEAFF
>once|13|TRBV7-2|NA|TRBJ2-7
TGTGCCAGCAGCTTCACAGGGCTTGGGGAGCAGTACTTC
CASSFTGLGEQYF
>NA|14|TRBV29-1|TRBD2|TRBJ2-2
TGCAGCGCCGAGCGGGAGCTGAACACCGGGGAGCTGTTTTTT
CSAERELNTGELFF
>NA|18|TRBV28|TRBD1|TRBJ1-3
TGTGCCAGCAGTTCTCCCGGGACAGGGGGTCTTTATGGAAACACCATATATTTT
CASSSPGTGGLYGNTIYF
>NA|18|TRBV2|NA|TRBJ2-2
TGTGCCAGCAACAGGGAATTGATGGTCATAGCGAACACCGGGGAGCTGTTTTTT
CASNRELMVIANTGELFF
>NA|15|TRBV28|TRBD1|TRBJ2-7
TGTGCCAGCAGTTTTGCCGGGACAGGAGCCTACGAGCAGTACTTC
CASSFAGTGAYEQYF
>NA|17|TRBV24-1|NA|TRBJ2-2
TGTGCCACCAGTGGCGCGGCCCCGACAGTGAACACCGGGGAGCTGTTTTTT
CATSGAAPTVNTGELFF
>NA|13|TRBV18|NA|TRBJ1-2
TGTGCCAGCTCACCAAGGACAACGGAAGGCTACACCTTC
CASSPRTTEGYTF
>NA|17|TRBV5-5|TRBD1|TRBJ2-1
TGTGCCAGCAGCTCAAGGACCGGACAGGGGGTAGTGAATGAGCAGTTCTTC
CASSSRTGQGVVNEQFF
>NA|15|TRBV18|TRBD1|TRBJ1-4
TGTGCCAGCTCACCCGCAGGGGGCATGGATGAAAAACTGTTTTTT
CASSPAGGMDEKLFF
>NA|16|TRBV15|TRBD2|TRBJ2-5
TGTGCCACCAGCAGGGGCGCGGCGGGAGTAGCAGAGACCCAGTACTTC
CATSRGAAGVAETQYF
>NA|16|TRBV28|NA|TRBJ1-6
TGTGCCAGCAGTCCTCAGGGGTTGGCCTATAATTCACCCCTCCACTTT
CASSPQGLAYNSPLHF
>NA|16|TRBV24-1|NA|TRBJ1-6
TGTGCCACCAGTGATTTCTGGGGGCCCTATAATTCACCCCTCCACTTT
CATSDFWGPYNSPLHF
>NA|14|TRBV28|NA|TRBJ2-5
TGTGCCAGCAGACCCCAACAAGGGGGAGAGACCCAGTACTTC
CASRPQQGGETQYF
>NA|16|TRBV11-2|NA|TRBJ1-5
TGTGCCAGCAGCTTAGTGTCAGATTATAGCAATCAGCCCCAGCATTTT
CASSLVSDYSNQPQHF
>NA|16|TRBV24-1|NA|TRBJ2-7
TGTGCCACCAGTGAGGCCGGTCAGGGGAAGGACTACGAGCAGTACTTC
CATSEAGQGKDYEQYF
>NA|13|TRBV7-2|NA|TRBJ1-5
TGTGCCAGCAGCTTTACAGGGACTCAGCCCCAGCATTTT
CASSFTGTQPQHF
>NA|15|TRBV9|NA|TRBJ1-5
TGTGCCAGCAGCGCCCACAGTGGCCCCAATCAGCCCCAGCATTTT
CASSAHSGPNQPQHF
>NA|12|TRBV28|NA|TRBJ1-2
TGTGCCAGCAGTTTACCAGGGGATGGCTACACCTTC
CASSLPGDGYTF
>NA|10|TRBV20-1|NA|TRBJ1-2
TGCAGTGCTGAAGAGCATTATTACACCTTC
CSAEEHYYTF
>NA|19|TRBV29-1|NA|TRBJ2-7
TGCAGCGTTGAAAGACCTGGGGGGGCAGGGCGGTCGTTGACAGCCGAGCAGTACTTC
CSVERPGGAGRSLTAEQYF
>NA|16|TRBV6-5|TRBD2|TRBJ2-5
TGTGCCAGCAGTTACTCTCTAGCGGGGAAGCCGGAGACCCAGTACTTC
CASSYSLAGKPETQYF
>once|14|TRBV29-1|NA|TRBJ2-5
TGCAGCGCCCCGACCCCGGGAAACCAAGAGACCCAGTACTTC
CSAPTPGNQETQYF
>NA|14|TRBV18|NA|TRBJ1-1
TGTGCCAGCTCACCGGCGGTGATGAACACTGAAGCTTTCTTT
CASSPAVMNTEAFF
>few|13|TRBV6-5|TRBD1|TRBJ1-5
TGTGCCAGCAGCCTCACAGGGGCTCAGCCCCAGCATTTT
CASSLTGAQPQHF
>NA|14|TRBV24-1|NA|TRBJ1-1
TGTGCCACCAGGTCCGCAGACAGTTCTACTGAAGCTTTCTTT
CATRSADSSTEAFF
>NA|15|TRBV4-3|TRBD1|TRBJ2-5
TGCGCCAGCAGCCATCGAACAGGGGATAGTGAGACCCAGTACTTC
CASSHRTGDSETQYF
>NA|14|TRBV5-1|NA|TRBJ1-1
TGCGCCAGCAGCTTGGGGTCCGCGGGAACTGAAGCTTTCTTT
CASSLGSAGTEAFF
>NA|11|TRBV19|NA|TRBJ2-1
TGTGCCAGTAAGGACTACTCGGAGCAGTTCTTC
CASKDYSEQFF
>NA|14|TRBV24-1|TRBD1|TRBJ2-7
TGTGCCACCAGCGGGACAGGGGGCGCGAGGGAGCAGTACTTC
CATSGTGGAREQYF
>once|15|TRBV19|TRBD1|TRBJ1-1
TGTGCCAGTAGTCCAGGACAGGGGCGGAACACTGAAGCTTTCTTT
CASSPGQGRNTEAFF
>NA|16|TRBV7-2|NA|TRBJ1-6
TGTGCCAGCAGCTGGGGGGGGGCGCCCGGTAATTCACCCCTCCACTTT
CASSWGGAPGNSPLHF
>NA|13|TRBV7-2|NA|TRBJ1-2
TGTGCCAGCAGCCGAGATGCTAACTATGGCTACACCTTC
CASSRDANYGYTF
>NA|14|TRBV11-2|TRBD1|TRBJ2-7
TGTGCCAGCAGCTTCGGGACAGGGGCCTACGAGCAGTACTTC
CASSFGTGAYEQYF
>NA|14|TRBV28|TRBD1|TRBJ1-2
TGTGCCAGCAGTTCAGGGGGCACTATGTGGGGCTACACCTTC
CASSSGGTMWGYTF
>NA|15|TRBV7-2|TRBD2|TRBJ2-1
TGTGCCAGCAGCTTAGTAGGGACTAGCGTTAATGAGCAGTTCTTC
CASSLVGTSVNEQFF
>NA|15|TRBV9|TRBD1|TRBJ1-4
TGTGCCAGCAGCGCCCGAACAGGGGGAGGTGAAAAACTGTTTTTT
CASSARTGGGEKLFF